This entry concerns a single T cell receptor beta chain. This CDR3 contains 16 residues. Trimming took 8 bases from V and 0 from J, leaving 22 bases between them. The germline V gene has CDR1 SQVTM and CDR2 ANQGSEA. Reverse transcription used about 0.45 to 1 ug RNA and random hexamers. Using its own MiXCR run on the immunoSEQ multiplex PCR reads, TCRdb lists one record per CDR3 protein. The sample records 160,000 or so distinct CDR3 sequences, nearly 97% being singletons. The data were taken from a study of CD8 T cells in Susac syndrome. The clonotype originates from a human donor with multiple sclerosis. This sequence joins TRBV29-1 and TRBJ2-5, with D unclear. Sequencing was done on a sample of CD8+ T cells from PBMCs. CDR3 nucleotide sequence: TGCAGCATCCCTCCCCTAGGCCGGCCGAACCAAGAGACCCAGTACTTC. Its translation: CSIPPLGRPNQETQYF. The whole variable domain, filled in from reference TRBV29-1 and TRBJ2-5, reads SAVISQKPSRDICQRGTSLTIQCQVDSQVTMMFWYRQQPGQSLTLIATANQGSEATYESGFVIDKFPISRPNLTFSTLTVSNMSPEDSSIYLCSIPPLGRPNQETQYFGPGTRLLVL.